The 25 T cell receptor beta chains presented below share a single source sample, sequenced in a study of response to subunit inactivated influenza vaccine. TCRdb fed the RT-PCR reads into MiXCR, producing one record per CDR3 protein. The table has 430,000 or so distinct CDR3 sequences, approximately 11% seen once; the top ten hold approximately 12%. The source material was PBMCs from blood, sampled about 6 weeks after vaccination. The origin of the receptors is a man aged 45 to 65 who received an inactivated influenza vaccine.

The CDR3 loop is CATSDLVWYEQFF. Written as DNA, the CDR3 is TGTGCCACCAGTGATTTGGTTTGGTATGAGCAGTTCTTC. The J gene is TRBJ2-1, the V gene TRBV24-1; the D is unclear. V lost 0 bases and J 8 bases, leaving 7 bases between the germline ends. Looked up from germline, CDR1 is KGHDR and CDR2 is SFDVKD. The CDR3 is made up of 13 amino acids.

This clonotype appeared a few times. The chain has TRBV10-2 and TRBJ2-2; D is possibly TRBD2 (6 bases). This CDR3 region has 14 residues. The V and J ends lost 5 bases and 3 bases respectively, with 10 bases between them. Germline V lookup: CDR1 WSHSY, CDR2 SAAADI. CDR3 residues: CASSRREDTGELFF. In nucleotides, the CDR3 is TGCGCCAGCAGTCGCAGGGAGGACACCGGGGAGCTGTTTTTT.

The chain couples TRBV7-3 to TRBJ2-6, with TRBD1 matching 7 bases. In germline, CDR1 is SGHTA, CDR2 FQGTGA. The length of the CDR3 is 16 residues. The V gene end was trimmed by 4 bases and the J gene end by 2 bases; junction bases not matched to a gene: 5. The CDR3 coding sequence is TGTGCCAGCAGCTACTACAGGGGAGCTGGGGCCAACGTCCTGACTTTC. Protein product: CASSYYRGAGANVLTF.

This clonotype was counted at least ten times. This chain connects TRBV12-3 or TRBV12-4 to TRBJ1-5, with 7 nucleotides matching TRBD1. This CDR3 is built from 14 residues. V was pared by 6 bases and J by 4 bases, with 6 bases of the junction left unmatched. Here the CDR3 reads CASSRPTGNQPQHF. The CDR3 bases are TGTGCCAGCAGCCGGCCGACAGGGAATCAGCCCCAGCATTTT.

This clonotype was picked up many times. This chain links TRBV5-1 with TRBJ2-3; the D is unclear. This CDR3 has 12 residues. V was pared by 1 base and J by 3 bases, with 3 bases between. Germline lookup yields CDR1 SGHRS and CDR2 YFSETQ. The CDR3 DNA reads TGCGCCAGCAGCTTGAAGACAGATACGCAGTATTTT. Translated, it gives CASSLKTDTQYF.

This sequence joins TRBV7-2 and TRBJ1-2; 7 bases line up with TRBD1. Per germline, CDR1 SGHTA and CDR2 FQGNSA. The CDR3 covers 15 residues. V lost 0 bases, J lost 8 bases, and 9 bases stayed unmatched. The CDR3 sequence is CASSLARQGTGGYTF. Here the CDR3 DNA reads TGTGCCAGCAGCTTAGCCCGACAGGGTACTGGGGGCTACACCTTC.

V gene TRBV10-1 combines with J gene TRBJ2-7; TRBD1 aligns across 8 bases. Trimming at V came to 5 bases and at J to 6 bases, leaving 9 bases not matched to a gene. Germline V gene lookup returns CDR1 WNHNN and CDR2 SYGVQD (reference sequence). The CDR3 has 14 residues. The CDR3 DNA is TGCGCCAGCAGTACTTCAGGGGGCTGGGGCGAGCAGTACTTC. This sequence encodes CASSTSGGWGEQYF.

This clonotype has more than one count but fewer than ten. The CDR3 loop is CASSLGGRGFTDTQYF. CDR3 bases: TGTGCCAGCAGCTTAGGGGGGCGGGGGTTCACAGATACGCAGTATTTT. V is TRBV7-2 and J is TRBJ2-3, with D tentatively TRBD2 (7 bases). CDR3 length equals 16 residues. Trimming shortened V by 1 base and J by 2 bases, and 13 bases separated the two germline ends. Germline loops: CDR1 SGHTA, CDR2 FQGNSA.

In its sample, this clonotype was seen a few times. The CDR3 region has the DNA TGTGCCATCAGCGGGTTCGACACCCACGGAGCAGATACGCAGTATTTT. This codes for CAISGFDTHGADTQYF. This sequence joins TRBV10-3 and TRBJ2-3, with D hard to call. V was trimmed by 6 bases and J by 4 bases, leaving 20 bases between them. In germline, CDR1 is ENHRY, CDR2 SYGVKD. This CDR3 is 16 amino acids long.

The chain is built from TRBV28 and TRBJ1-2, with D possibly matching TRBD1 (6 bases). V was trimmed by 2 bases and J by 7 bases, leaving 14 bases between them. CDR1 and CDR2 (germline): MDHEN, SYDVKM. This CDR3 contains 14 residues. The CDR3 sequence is CASSLGQGLSGYTF. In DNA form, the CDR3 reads TGTGCCAGCAGTTTAGGCCAGGGGCTAAGTGGCTACACCTTC.

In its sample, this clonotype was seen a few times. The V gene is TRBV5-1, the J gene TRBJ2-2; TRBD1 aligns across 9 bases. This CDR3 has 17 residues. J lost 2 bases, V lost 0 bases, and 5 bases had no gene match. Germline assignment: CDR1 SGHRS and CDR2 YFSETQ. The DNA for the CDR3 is TGCGCCAGCAGCTTGGGATGGGACAGGGAAAACACCGGGGAGCTGTTTTTT. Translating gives CASSLGWDRENTGELFF.

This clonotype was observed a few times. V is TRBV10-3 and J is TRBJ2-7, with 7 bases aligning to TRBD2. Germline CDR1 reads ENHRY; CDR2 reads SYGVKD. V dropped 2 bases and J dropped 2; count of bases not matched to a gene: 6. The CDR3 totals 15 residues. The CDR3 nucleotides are TGTGCCATCAGTGAGCGGGGGGAGGCGGCCTACGAGCAGTACTTC. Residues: CAISERGEAAYEQYF.

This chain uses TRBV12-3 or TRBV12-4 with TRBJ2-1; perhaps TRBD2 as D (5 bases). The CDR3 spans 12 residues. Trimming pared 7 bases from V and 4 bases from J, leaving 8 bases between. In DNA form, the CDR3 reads TGTGCCAGCACCCCGGGGTACAATGAGCAGTTCTTC. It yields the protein CASTPGYNEQFF.

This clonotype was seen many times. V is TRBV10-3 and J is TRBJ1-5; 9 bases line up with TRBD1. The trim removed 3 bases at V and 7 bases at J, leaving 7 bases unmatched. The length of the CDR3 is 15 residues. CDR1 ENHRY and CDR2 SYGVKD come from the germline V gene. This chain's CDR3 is CAISEGDRVGQPQHF. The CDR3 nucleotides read TGTGCCATCAGTGAAGGGGACAGGGTGGGACAGCCCCAGCATTTT.

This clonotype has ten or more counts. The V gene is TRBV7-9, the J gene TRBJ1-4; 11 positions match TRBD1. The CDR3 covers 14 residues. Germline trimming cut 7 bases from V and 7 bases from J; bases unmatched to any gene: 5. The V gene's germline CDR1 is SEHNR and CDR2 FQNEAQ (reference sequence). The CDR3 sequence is CASTYGQGAEKLFF. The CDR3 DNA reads TGTGCCAGCACCTACGGACAGGGGGCTGAAAAACTGTTTTTT.

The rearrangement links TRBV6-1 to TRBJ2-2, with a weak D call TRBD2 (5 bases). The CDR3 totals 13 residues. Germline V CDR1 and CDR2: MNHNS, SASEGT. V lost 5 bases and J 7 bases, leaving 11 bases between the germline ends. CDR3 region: CASSPWTYGELFF. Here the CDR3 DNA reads TGTGCCAGCAGTCCCTGGACTTACGGGGAGCTGTTTTTT.

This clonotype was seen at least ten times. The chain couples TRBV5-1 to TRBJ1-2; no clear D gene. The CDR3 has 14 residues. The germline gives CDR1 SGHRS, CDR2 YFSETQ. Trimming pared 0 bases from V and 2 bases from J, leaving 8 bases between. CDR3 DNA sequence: TGCGCCAGCAGCTTGGGCGGATCGAACTATGGCTACACCTTC. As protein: CASSLGGSNYGYTF.

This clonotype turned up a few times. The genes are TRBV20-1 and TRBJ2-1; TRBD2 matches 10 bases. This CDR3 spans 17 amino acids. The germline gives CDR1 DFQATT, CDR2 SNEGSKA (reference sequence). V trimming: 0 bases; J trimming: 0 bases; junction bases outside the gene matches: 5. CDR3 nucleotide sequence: TGCAGTGCTAGAGAACGACTAGCGGGCCGCTCCTACAATGAGCAGTTCTTC. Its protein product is CSARERLAGRSYNEQFF.

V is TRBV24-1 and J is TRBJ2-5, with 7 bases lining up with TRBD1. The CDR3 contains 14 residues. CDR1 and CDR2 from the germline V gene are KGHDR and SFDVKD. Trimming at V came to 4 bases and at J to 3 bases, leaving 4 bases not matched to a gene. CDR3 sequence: CATSETGTEETQYF. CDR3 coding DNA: TGTGCCACCAGTGAAACCGGGACAGAAGAGACCCAGTACTTC.

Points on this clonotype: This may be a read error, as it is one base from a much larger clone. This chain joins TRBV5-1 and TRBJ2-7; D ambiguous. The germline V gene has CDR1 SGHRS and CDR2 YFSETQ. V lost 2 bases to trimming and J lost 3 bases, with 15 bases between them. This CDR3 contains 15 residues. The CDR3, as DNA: TGCGCCAGCAGCTTTACCCGTGAGCAGAACTACGAGCAGTACTTC. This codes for CASSFTREQNYEQYF. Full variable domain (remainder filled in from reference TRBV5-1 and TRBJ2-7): KAGVTQTPRYLIKTRGQQVTLSCSPISGHRSVSWYQQTPGQGLQFLFEYFSETQRNKGNFPGRFSGRQFSNSRSEMNVSTLELGDSALYLCASSFTREQNYEQYFGPGTRLTVT.

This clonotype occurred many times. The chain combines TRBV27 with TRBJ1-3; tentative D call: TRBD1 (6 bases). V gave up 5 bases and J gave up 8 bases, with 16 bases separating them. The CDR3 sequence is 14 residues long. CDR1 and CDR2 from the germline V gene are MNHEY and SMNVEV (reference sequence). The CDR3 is CASSPLYRADTIYF. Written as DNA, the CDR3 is TGTGCCAGCAGTCCGCTTTACAGGGCGGACACCATATATTTT.

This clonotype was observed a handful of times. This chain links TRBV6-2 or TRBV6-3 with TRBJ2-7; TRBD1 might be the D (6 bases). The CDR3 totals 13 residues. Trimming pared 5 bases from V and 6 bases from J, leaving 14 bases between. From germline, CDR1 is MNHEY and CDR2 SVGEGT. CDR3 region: CASSPGQGTEQYF. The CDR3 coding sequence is TGTGCCAGCAGTCCCGGGCAGGGGACCGAGCAGTACTTC.

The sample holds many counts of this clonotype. CDR3 DNA sequence: TGCAGTGCTAGAGATTCCCTAAAGGTCCCTCAAGAGACCCAGTACTTC. The encoded protein is CSARDSLKVPQETQYF. The chain links TRBV20-1 to TRBJ2-5; D is unclear. Germline-derived CDR1 and CDR2 are DFQATT and SNEGSKA (reference sequence). This CDR3 has 16 amino acids. Between the trimmed V and J ends, which lost 0 bases and 2 bases, there was a span of 16 bases.

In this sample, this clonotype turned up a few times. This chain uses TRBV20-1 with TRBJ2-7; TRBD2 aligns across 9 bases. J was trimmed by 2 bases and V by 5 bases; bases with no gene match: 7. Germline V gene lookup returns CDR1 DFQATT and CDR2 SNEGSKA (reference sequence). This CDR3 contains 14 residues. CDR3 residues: CSAEPGLAPYEQYF. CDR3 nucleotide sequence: TGCAGTGCTGAACCGGGACTAGCTCCCTACGAGCAGTACTTC.

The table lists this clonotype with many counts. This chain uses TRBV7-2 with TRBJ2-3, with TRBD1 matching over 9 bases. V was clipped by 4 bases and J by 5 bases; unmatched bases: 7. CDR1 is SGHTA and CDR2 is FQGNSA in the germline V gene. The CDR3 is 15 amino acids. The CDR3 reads CASSWPGQGKDTQYF. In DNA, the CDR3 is TGTGCCAGCAGCTGGCCGGGACAGGGAAAAGATACGCAGTATTTT. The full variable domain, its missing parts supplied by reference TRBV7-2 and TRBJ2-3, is GAGVSQSPSNKVTEKGKDVELRCDPISGHTALYWYRQSLGQGLEFLIYFQGNSAPDKSGLPSDRFSAERTGGSVSTLTIQRTQQEDSAVYLCASSWPGQGKDTQYFGPGTRLTVL.